This is a list of T cell receptor beta chains from one sample in a study of T cell responses to AZD1222 COVID-19 vaccine. This table comes from immunoSEQ multiplex PCR, and its TCRdb copy is limited to in-frame clones, with some not included. The data show some 120,000 clones, just over 85% seen once. The input for sequencing was peripheral blood, taken on day 0 of AZD1222 vaccination. The source of these receptors is an adult in good health. CDR3s include the opening cysteine and the closing phenylalanine or tryptophan. A D gene is named only where the DNA matches it firmly.

D gene,V gene,J gene,CDR3 DNA,CDR3 protein
-,TRBV7-2,TRBJ2-7,TGTGCCAGCAGCTTAGGGGTTGATCCCGGCTCCTACGAGCAGTACTTC,CASSLGVDPGSYEQYF
-,TRBV5-4,TRBJ1-3,TGTGCCAGCAGCCTCGGGGCTGGAAACACCATATATTTT,CASSLGAGNTIYF
TRBD1,TRBV30,TRBJ2-5,TGTGCCTGGAGTGGCCCCCAGACAGGGGGTTGGGAGACCCAGTACTTC,CAWSGPQTGGWETQYF
-,TRBV7-2,TRBJ1-1,TGTGCCAGCAGCTCGACAACGAACACTGAAGCTTTCTTT,CASSSTTNTEAFF
-,TRBV6-1,TRBJ2-7,TGTGCCAGCAGTGAATGGGGCACCTCCTACGAGCAGTACTTC,CASSEWGTSYEQYF
TRBD1,TRBV10-3,TRBJ1-2,TGTGCCATCAGAGGAGCCGGGACAGGTCCCTCTGGCTACACCTTC,CAIRGAGTGPSGYTF
-,TRBV6-1,TRBJ2-7,TGTGCCAGCAGTGAAGGGGCGGGGTCCAGGGACGAGCAGTACTTC,CASSEGAGSRDEQYF
-,TRBV4-3,TRBJ2-3,TGCGCCAGCAGCCTGACAGGTCTCCTGGGCACAGATACGCAGTATTTT,CASSLTGLLGTDTQYF
-,TRBV29-1,TRBJ2-1,TGCAGCGTTCCCGATGTTGGGGGAAGCTACAATGAGCAGTTCTTC,CSVPDVGGSYNEQFF
-,TRBV18,TRBJ1-3,TGTGCCAGCTCAGCGACAGTCGACTCTGGAAACACCATATATTTT,CASSATVDSGNTIYF
-,TRBV27,TRBJ2-5,TGTGCCAGCAGTTTGGAAGGCGGAGAGACCCAGTACTTC,CASSLEGGETQYF
-,TRBV28,TRBJ1-1,TGTGCCAGCAGTCCGTACCTTACAGAGTGGAACACTGAAGCTTTCTTT,CASSPYLTEWNTEAFF
-,TRBV5-1,TRBJ1-3,TGCGCCAGCAGCCAGAACAATCAGGGGACTGGAAACACCATATATTTT,CASSQNNQGTGNTIYF
-,TRBV12-3/TRBV12-4,TRBJ2-3,TGTGCCAGCGGTGGCAGAAGCACAGATACGCAGTATTTT,CASGGRSTDTQYF
-,TRBV10-3,TRBJ1-5,TGTGCCATCATCTTCACGATCAATCAGCCCCAGCATTTT,CAIIFTINQPQHF